This section outlines one T cell receptor (beta chain) sequence together with its context. Its cognate antigen is unknown. This CDR3 has 13 amino acids. CDR1 is SEHNR and CDR2 is FQNEAQ in the germline V gene (reference sequence). The record originates from a study of T cells expressing NK-cell markers. Study-level background: Sorted CD3+CD56+NKG2C+, CD3+CD56+NKG2C- and CD3+CD56-NKG2C+ T cells provided the TCR beta repertoires. Eight donors were sequenced, seven testing HCMV-seropositive and one testing seronegative.

TCRdb re-called the 5' RACE reads, yielding one record per CDR3 amino acid sequence without DNA. The sample totals a few hundred thousand distinct CDR3 sequences. General study points: The CD3+CD56-NKG2C+ fraction was also led by these clonotypes in several donors.

The sequence derives from a man aged 18 to 35 in good health. The specimen was blood T cells: a sorted CD56 or NKG2C T cell subset, CD4+ or CD8+ T cells, or bulk PBMC T cells (not recorded which). This rearrangement joins TRBV7-9 to TRBJ2-1; TCRdb indicates TRBD1, and absent DNA this call remains unverified. The chain's CDR3 is CAHTGGDYNEQFF.